This TCR beta chain was sequenced for a study of shared clonotypes between healthy human individuals. The study, taken as a whole, reports: Donor scarcity curtailed the genetic and exposure-history diversity represented herein. The sole specimen, blood, was sampled, and tissue repertoires likely differ.

Germline CDR1 is MGHRA and CDR2 is YSYEKL. V was cut by 2 bases and J by 4 bases, with 8 bases left in between. The CDR3 extends over 13 amino acids. Sequenced by immunoSEQ multiplex PCR; TCRdb stores in-frame clones only, minus some. The sample includes 2 million to 2.5 million clones, approximately 93% of them seen just once. Worth noting for this clone: Its target is unknown.

Sequenced sample: naive CD4+ T cells from PBMCs. Described subset: CD45RA+ positively selected. The clonotype was recovered from a young man in good health. Some clones in this sample may be carry-over from other donors' samples. This rearrangement joins TRBV4-1 to TRBJ2-5; D is unclear. The CDR3: CASSQWALETQYF. The CDR3 DNA follows: TGCGCCAGCAGCCAATGGGCCTTAGAGACCCAGTACTTC.